A single T cell receptor beta chain is shown here with its context. Its antigen is not identified. V lost 4 bases and J lost 5, with 9 bases in between. The CDR3 totals 12 residues. Germline V gives CDR1 SGDLS, CDR2 YYNGEE. Researchers made TCR beta libraries by using iRepertoire HTBI primers and running Arm-PCR on CDR3 regions. Using its own MiXCR run on the multiplex PCR reads, TCRdb lists one record per CDR3 protein. Of 310,000 or so distinct CDR3 sequences in the sample, more than 20% are singletons; the top ten hold approximately 53%. The data were obtained in a study of regulatory T cells in long-lasting Graves disease. Study conclusions and caveats: Accuracy could have been hurt by small sample size. With persistent disease, TRBV28, TRBJ1-2 and TRBJ2-5 were the favored segments. Thyroid tissue went unexamined; only peripheral blood was analyzed.

Time point reported: persistent/refractory GD, antithyroid drugs over 5 years with positive TRAb. TCR sequences were obtained from RNA taken from PBMCs. Around 8.2 milliliters of peripheral blood were drawn into EDTA tubes. This rearrangement joins TRBV9 to TRBJ2-5; D unresolved. The receptor comes from a female donor with Graves disease. The sequenced sample was peripheral blood mononuclear cells (PBMCs), obtained when the disease was refractory, from a patient treated with antithyroid drugs. This CDR3 is CASSLPGETQYF. CDR3 coding DNA: TGTGCCAGCAGCCTCCCCGGGGAGACCCAGTACTTC.